The sequence of this TCR beta chain was determined in a study of blood T cell repertoires in COVID-19. In the study overall: T cells, B-cell-depleted T cells, or PBMCs supplied cDNA or gDNA.

Generated by immunoSEQ multiplex PCR, the TCRdb table keeps only in-frame clones and is missing some. The sample consists of around 300,000 clones, around 89% of them appearing once. CDR3 length: 16 amino acids. Per the germline V gene, CDR1 is SGHAT and CDR2 is FQNNGV. The V end was cut by 1 base, the J end by 3 bases, with 12 bases between. Patients of the Seattle cohort, enrolled during active infection, were followed longitudinally. This receptor was taken from a woman between 50 and 59 years old with COVID-19, enrolled during active disease. Sequencing was performed on peripheral blood. The V call is TRBV11-2, the J call TRBJ2-2; TRBD2 might be the D (5 bases). The DNA for the CDR3 is TGTGCCAGCAGCTTAGTCTTAGGGCGGGACACCGGGGAGCTGTTTTTT. It encodes CASSLVLGRDTGELFF.